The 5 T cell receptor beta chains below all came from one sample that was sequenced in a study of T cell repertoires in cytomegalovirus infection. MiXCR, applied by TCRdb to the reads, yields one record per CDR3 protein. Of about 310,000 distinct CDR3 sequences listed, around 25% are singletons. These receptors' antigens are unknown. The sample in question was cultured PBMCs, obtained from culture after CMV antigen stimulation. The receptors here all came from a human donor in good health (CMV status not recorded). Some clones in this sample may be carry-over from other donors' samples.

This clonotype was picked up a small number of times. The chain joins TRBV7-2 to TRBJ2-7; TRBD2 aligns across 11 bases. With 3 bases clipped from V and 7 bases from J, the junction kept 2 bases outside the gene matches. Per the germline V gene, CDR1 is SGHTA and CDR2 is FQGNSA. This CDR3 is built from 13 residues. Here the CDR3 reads CASSFPSGREQYV. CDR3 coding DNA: TGTGCCAGCAGCTTTCCTAGCGGGAGGGAGCAGTACGTC.

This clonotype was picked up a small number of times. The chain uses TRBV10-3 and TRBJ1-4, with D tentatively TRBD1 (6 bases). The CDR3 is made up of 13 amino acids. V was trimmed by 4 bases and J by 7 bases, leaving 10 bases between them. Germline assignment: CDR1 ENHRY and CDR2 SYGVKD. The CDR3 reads CAISAGAGEKLFF. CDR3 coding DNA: TGTGCCATCAGTGCAGGGGCTGGTGAAAAACTGTTTTTT.

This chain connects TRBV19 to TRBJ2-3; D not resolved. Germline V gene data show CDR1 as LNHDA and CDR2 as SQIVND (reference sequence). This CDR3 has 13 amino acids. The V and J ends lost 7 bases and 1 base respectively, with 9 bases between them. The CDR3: CASTLGGTDTQYF. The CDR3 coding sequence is TGTGCCAGTACCCTTGGCGGCACAGATACGCAGTATTTT.

The CDR3 is CASSIIRVQGHEQFF. The CDR3 DNA is TGTGCCAGTAGTATCATAAGGGTTCAGGGCCATGAGCAGTTCTTC. The chain has TRBV19 and TRBJ2-1; D is perhaps TRBD1 (5 bases). The V gene's germline CDR1 is LNHDA and CDR2 SQIVND (reference sequence). The CDR3 sequence is 15 residues long. V was trimmed by 3 bases and J by 8 bases, leaving 17 bases between them.

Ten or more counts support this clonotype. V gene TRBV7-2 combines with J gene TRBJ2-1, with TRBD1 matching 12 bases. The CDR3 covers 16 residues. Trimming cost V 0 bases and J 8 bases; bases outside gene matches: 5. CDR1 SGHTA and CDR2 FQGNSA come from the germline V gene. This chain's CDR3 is CASSLAGTGGRDEQFF. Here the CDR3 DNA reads TGTGCCAGCAGCTTAGCGGGGACAGGGGGCCGGGATGAGCAGTTCTTC.